This TCR beta chain was found in a study of blood T cell repertoires in COVID-19 (dated by TCRdb to about 2020). Turning to the overall study: Collaborator samples came from the United States, Italy and Spain and covered acute and convalescent phases of COVID-19. The material from the prospective study consisted of cDNA or gDNA derived from T cells, B-cell-depleted T cells, or PBMCs. Subjects who had been exposed to COVID-19, were actively infected with it, or had recovered from it provided the deeply sampled blood TCRbeta repertoires that made up the dataset. The repertoires were made available in a free public database intended to serve as a resource for research on the immune response to SARS-CoV-2. The samples were drawn from two sources: the first 160 participants of the ongoing ImmuneRACE study, and 1,000 to 1,500 subjects contributed by 6 global collaborators. A de-identified subject ID, COVID-19 status, age in years and sex were almost always included in the sample metadata. Where available, HLA class I and class II types were obtained from metadata supplied by the sample provider rather than from assay-based typing. Broader findings and caveats from the paper: The quantity of clinical and demographic metadata differed by source and by participant and was supplied without curation.

Its CDR3 holds 11 amino acids, cysteine through phenylalanine. CDR3 DNA only is kept here, 33 bases in frame from base 1. V and J lose 5 bases and 10 bases, and a span of 12 bases separates them. The collaborating institutions used their own protocols to collect whole blood in K2EDTA tubes. Collaborator samples were shipped for TCRbeta analysis as frozen whole blood, isolated PBMCs, or DNA extracted from either sample type. TCRbeta CDR3 regions were amplified from genomic DNA by means of the immunoSEQ Assay, a bias-controlled multiplex PCR. Under the source paper's analysis protocol: Within the assay, amplification of reference gene primers was used to estimate how many nucleated cells each sample contained. To quantify the absolute abundance of each unique TCRbeta CDR3 rearrangement, sequence reads were collapsed and filtered. Productive Simpson clonality was computed per sample as the square root of Simpson's diversity index over productive rearrangements. In TCRdb, the immuneACCESS table is reduced to in-frame sequences with V and J assigned. These tables do not hold every clone; where another copy was compared, an unresolved V gene accounts for under half, and the others remain unexplained. V and J calls plus clone size are reproduced from that table; the DNA served to infer D and trimming. For this sample there are some 160,000 clones; nearly 80% appear just once. The ten largest clonotypes hold approximately 13% of the sample.

This clone appeared once. The specificity of this receptor is unknown. Base qualities are not at hand, and no much larger clone is one base apart. The material sequenced was peripheral blood. This TCR was sampled from an elderly woman with acute or convalescent COVID-19. This chain is built from TRBV12-3 or TRBV12-4 and TRBJ2-7; TRBD1 is a weak D gene call, 6 bases matching. DNA sequence: TGTGCCAGCAGTCTGGGGGCAGGACAGTACTTC. The resulting protein is CASSLGAGQYF.